Below, 12 T cell receptor beta chains from the same sample are listed, as sequenced in a study of blood T cell repertoires in COVID-19. Here immunoSEQ multiplex PCR was the method, and the copy in TCRdb shows in-frame clones only, minus some. In the table there are about 160,000 clones, about 85% of which are singletons. Sample: peripheral blood. The origin of the receptors is an older man who had recovered from COVID-19.

The CDR3 reads CASSLGPGSGNTIYF. CDR3 DNA sequence: TGTGCCAGCAGCTTGGGTCCGGGGTCTGGAAACACCATATATTTT. This sequence joins TRBV7-9 and TRBJ1-3; D ambiguous. The V end was cut by 3 bases, the J end by 1 base, with 10 bases between. Germline V gene lookup returns CDR1 SEHNR and CDR2 FQNEAQ (reference sequence). The CDR3 extends over 15 amino acids.

The rearrangement uses TRBV10-1 and TRBJ2-3; tentative D call: TRBD2 (6 bases). The CDR3 loop spans 14 amino acids. V lost 2 bases to trimming and J lost 4 bases, with 10 bases between them. Per germline, CDR1 WNHNN and CDR2 SYGVQD (reference sequence). CDR3 nucleotide sequence: TGCGCCAGCAGTGAGAGCGGGTCGGCAGATACGCAGTATTTT. Encoded protein: CASSESGSADTQYF.

The CDR3 reads CSGCLAGGRETQYF. The CDR3 DNA follows: TGCAGCGGATGTCTAGCGGGAGGTCGAGAGACCCAGTACTTC. The chain has TRBV29-1 and TRBJ2-5; 11 nucleotides match TRBD2. The germline gives CDR1 SQVTM, CDR2 ANQGSEA. V shed 7 bases and J 4 bases; nucleotides not matched to a gene: 8. The CDR3 has 14 amino acids.

The chain carries TRBV29-1 and TRBJ1-1; D call uncertain. Germline V gene sequence: CDR1 SQVTM, CDR2 ANQGSEA. CDR3 length: 14 residues. Trimming left V 6 bases short and J 1 base short, with 15 bases between. The CDR3 DNA is TGCAGCGTGGCCCTCGAACACCAGAACACTGAAGCTTTCTTT. Translation: CSVALEHQNTEAFF.

The chain employs TRBV29-1 and TRBJ2-7; 11 bases map to TRBD1. CDR3 size: 12 residues. V was clipped by 7 bases and J by 6 bases; unmatched bases: 5. The germline CDR1 and CDR2 sequences are SQVTM and ANQGSEA. CDR3 protein: CSGGQGASEQYF. The CDR3 coding sequence is TGCAGCGGAGGACAGGGGGCTTCCGAGCAGTACTTC.

V is TRBV2 and J is TRBJ1-6; D is unresolved. CDR1 SNHLY and CDR2 FYNNEI come from the germline V gene. Trimming cost V 7 bases and J 3 bases, with 7 bases left between them. The CDR3 is made up of 13 amino acids. The CDR3 DNA is TGTGCCAGCAAACCAGACTATAATTCACCCCTCCACTTT. Amino acid sequence: CASKPDYNSPLHF.

The rearrangement links TRBV6-2 or TRBV6-3 to TRBJ1-5, with D possibly TRBD1 on 6 matching bases. Germline CDR1 MNHEY, CDR2 SVGEGT. Trimming stripped 2 bases from V and 2 bases from J, with 13 bases between. There are 16 residues in the CDR3. DNA of the CDR3: TGTGCCAGCAGTTACCCCCAGGCAGGGGGCAATCAGCCCCAGCATTTT. The encoded protein is CASSYPQAGGNQPQHF.

The V gene is TRBV7-2, the J gene TRBJ1-1, with D possibly being TRBD1 (6 bases). The CDR3 runs to 15 residues. CDR1 and CDR2 (germline): SGHTA, FQGNSA. V was clipped by 4 bases and J by 0 bases, with 12 bases between them. For the CDR3, the DNA is TGTGCCAGCAGCTCACAGGGACCGATGAACACTGAAGCTTTCTTT. It encodes CASSSQGPMNTEAFF.

In this sample, this clone turned up once. The rearrangement joins TRBV13 to TRBJ2-1; tentative D call: TRBD1 (6 bases). V was pared by 6 bases and J by 8 bases, with 23 bases between. The CDR3 is made up of 16 amino acids. Germline V CDR1 and CDR2: PRHDT, FYEKMQ (reference sequence). CDR3 in DNA: TGTGCCAGCAGGCAAGGGGGTCTAGGGGGTAGCGATGAGCAGTTCTTC. Translating it yields CASRQGGLGGSDEQFF.

J is TRBJ2-2 and V is TRBV5-8; 14 bases agree with TRBD2. The CDR3 runs 17 residues. CDR1 and CDR2 (germline): SGHTS, YDEGEE. V dropped 4 bases and J dropped 4; count of bases not matched to a gene: 6. CDR3 bases: TGTGCCAGCAGCCGCGGGACTAGCGGGAGTATCACCGGGGAGCTGTTTTTT. Protein: CASSRGTSGSITGELFF.

The rearrangement joins TRBV21-1 to TRBJ2-1; the table's TRBD2 call for D was not verified on the DNA. TRBV21-1 is listed as a pseudogene. The CDR3 contains 18 residues. Written as DNA, the CDR3 is TGTGCCAGCAGCAAAGGACCTCTTCCAGCGGTCGGGTGGAATGAGCAGTTCTTC. Its translation: CASSKGPLPAVGWNEQFF.

This clone was observed a few times. The chain is built from TRBV5-1 and TRBJ1-4; TRBD1 agrees at 10 bases. V lost 4 bases, J lost 5 bases, and 5 bases stayed unmatched. The CDR3 extends over 15 amino acids. Looked up from germline, CDR1 is SGHRS and CDR2 is YFSETQ. Here the CDR3 reads CASSPLGQGNEKLFF. As DNA, the CDR3 is TGCGCCAGCAGCCCCCTGGGACAGGGGAATGAAAAACTGTTTTTT.